The T cell receptor beta chain under discussion was sequenced for a study of blood T cell repertoires in COVID-19. Study-level information: From the United States, Italy and Spain came samples of acute and convalescent COVID-19. T cells, B-cell-depleted T cells, or PBMCs provided the cDNA or gDNA that served as material.

Using immunoSEQ multiplex PCR, the repertoire was profiled, and TCRdb retains in-frame clones only, with some absent. The sample yields some 180,000 clones, about four fifths seen once. Seattle's cohort entered during active infection and was followed longitudinally. Trimming took 4 bases from V and 3 from J, leaving 12 bases between them. This CDR3 has 14 residues. Germline V gene lookup returns CDR1 SGDLS and CDR2 YYNGEE. The sequence came from a woman between 40 and 50 years old with COVID-19, enrolled during active disease. The specimen was peripheral blood. This sequence joins TRBV9 and TRBJ2-3, with unresolved D. Here the CDR3 DNA reads TGTGCCAGCAGCCCAGACCGGGTTACAGATACGCAGTATTTT. Protein: CASSPDRVTDTQYF.